This T cell receptor (beta chain) was identified in a study of blood T cell repertoires in COVID-19. Study-level information: Material from acute and convalescent COVID-19 was sourced from the United States, Italy and Spain. T cells, B-cell-depleted T cells, or PBMCs supplied cDNA or gDNA.

Methods used by the authors: For nucleated cells, counts were estimated from reference gene primer amplification. Generated by immunoSEQ multiplex PCR, the TCRdb table keeps only in-frame clones and is missing some. Clone size and V and J calls were adopted from that table, with D and trimming inferred from the DNA. The sample lists about 190,000 clones, about nine tenths occurring once. This CDR3 contains 16 residues. V lost 5 bases to trimming and J lost 2 bases; unmatched junction nucleotides: 11. Germline loops: CDR1 SGDLS, CDR2 YYNGEE. Sequencing was done on a sample of peripheral blood. This sequence originates from a man between 65 and 79 years old with active or convalescent COVID-19. The chain uses TRBV9 and TRBJ2-3; 7 bases match TRBD1. This CDR3 is CASSEDRRQPTDTQYF. CDR3 in DNA: TGTGCCAGCAGTGAGGACAGGCGCCAGCCCACAGATACGCAGTATTTT.